The rows below give T cell receptor beta chains drawn from one sample of a study of PD-L1 blockade in urothelial cancer. Using immunoSEQ multiplex PCR, the repertoire was profiled, and TCRdb retains in-frame clones only, with some absent. The sample holds approximately 100,000 clones, roughly nine tenths seen once. The starting material was PBMCs, obtained around atezolizumab (anti-PD-L1) treatment. The receptors come from a woman aged 80 or over with urothelial cancer. Each CDR3 is given with its conserved first and last residue. The D gene is left open where the match is weak. Not every row has a clone size; where given, it reads once, few, many or a size class.

v_call	clone_size	d_call	j_call	cdr3_nt	cdr3_aa
TRBV5-1	-	TRBD1	TRBJ2-1	TGCGCCAGCAGCTTGGGGACAGGGTTCGTCGATGAGCAGTTCTTC	CASSLGTGFVDEQFF
TRBV6-1	-	TRBD1	TRBJ1-2	TGTGCCAGCAGTGAAGCTCGGACAGGGATATTCCCACTCTTC	CASSEARTGIFPLF
TRBV5-1	-	TRBD2	TRBJ2-5	TGCGCCAGCAGCTTTGGGACTAGTAGGAGCCAAGAGACCCAGTACTTC	CASSFGTSRSQETQYF
TRBV5-1	-	-	TRBJ2-1	TGCGCCAGCAGCTTGGCAATCACAGGGTACAATGAGCAGTTCTTC	CASSLAITGYNEQFF
TRBV7-9	-	-	TRBJ2-3	TGTGCCAGCAGCTCTGAAGGACTTCTGTCCACAGATACGCAGTATTTT	CASSSEGLLSTDTQYF
TRBV11-2	-	-	TRBJ2-1	TGTGCCAGCAGCCCCCCCCGGGGTGAGCAGTTCTTC	CASSPPRGEQFF
TRBV11-3	-	-	TRBJ2-1	TGTGCCAGCAGCTCCTCCGGGAAAAGGAGCTCCTACAATGAGCAGTTCTTC	CASSSSGKRSSYNEQFF
TRBV30	-	-	TRBJ2-7	TGTGCCTGGAGTGTGGGGGGACTCTACGAGCAGTACTTC	CAWSVGGLYEQYF
TRBV5-4	-	-	TRBJ1-2	TGTGCCAGCAGCTTAACACAGGATAACTATGGCTACACCTTC	CASSLTQDNYGYTF
TRBV25-1	-	-	TRBJ1-5	TGTGCCAGCAGTAACGGACTTCTCCAGCATTTT	CASSNGLLQHF
TRBV7-8	-	-	TRBJ2-7	TGTGCCAGCACCTCGATGGGAGTTTCCCCCGAGCAGTACTTC	CASTSMGVSPEQYF
TRBV9	-	-	TRBJ1-2	TGTGCCAGCAGCTCGGCGGTGGGCTACACCTTC	CASSSAVGYTF
TRBV4-2	-	-	TRBJ2-1	TGTGCCAGCAGCCAACAGGGGGGCGATGAGCAGTTCTTC	CASSQQGGDEQFF
TRBV28	-	-	TRBJ2-7	TGTGCCAGCAGTTCCGGGGGTAGCGAGACCTACGAGCAGTACTTC	CASSSGGSETYEQYF
TRBV9	-	TRBD2	TRBJ2-3	TGTGCCAGCAGCGTAGGTAGCGGGAGGACAGATACGCAGTATTTT	CASSVGSGRTDTQYF
TRBV4-2	-	-	TRBJ1-3	TGTGCCAGCAGCCAAGAGGAGGGTCGTGGAAACACCATATATTTT	CASSQEEGRGNTIYF
TRBV7-2	-	TRBD2	TRBJ2-2	TGTGCCAGCAGCTGGCCGGGACTAGGGCGCACCGGGGAGCTGTTTTTT	CASSWPGLGRTGELFF
TRBV5-1	once	TRBD2	TRBJ2-3	TGCGCCAGCAGCTTGGTCCTAGCGGGAGATTCTGCAGATACGCAGTATTTT	CASSLVLAGDSADTQYF
TRBV5-1	-	TRBD1	TRBJ2-7	TGCGCCAGCAGCTTAACACAGGGGCTCTCCTACGAGCAGTACTTC	CASSLTQGLSYEQYF
TRBV6-1	-	-	TRBJ1-1	TGTGCCAGCATCCGGACTGTGGGTAACACTGAAGCTTTCTTT	CASIRTVGNTEAFF